Below are 27 T cell receptor beta chains sequenced from a single sample in a study of blood T cells in healthy people across ages. Primed by a sample-barcoded 5' primer and a J-beta primer mix, a second PCR proceeded for about 7 to 12 cycles. MiXCR, applied by TCRdb to the 5' RACE reads, yields one record per CDR3 protein. This table holds around 800,000 distinct CDR3 sequences, around half found once. Sequenced material: blood. All receptors come from an elderly man in good health.

The chain couples TRBV2 to TRBJ2-4; possibly TRBD1 for D (6 bases). The CDR3 consists of 14 residues. In germline, CDR1 is SNHLY, CDR2 FYNNEI. V gave up 4 bases and J gave up 7 bases, with 14 bases separating them. CDR3 sequence: CASSVDSTGNIQYF. The CDR3 nucleotides are TGTGCCAGCAGTGTGGACAGCACGGGGAACATTCAGTACTTC.

As for this clonotype: This may stem from a read error, because a much larger clone lies one nucleotide away. The rearrangement joins TRBV9 to TRBJ2-5; D gene ambiguous. The CDR3 is made up of 12 amino acids. Germline values: CDR1 SGDLS, CDR2 YYNGEE. The chain's CDR3 is CASSVGGETRYF. The DNA of the CDR3 is TGTGCCAGCAGCGTCGGCGGAGAGACCCGGTACTTC.

The gene calls are TRBV27 and TRBJ2-1, with D possibly being TRBD2 (6 bases). The J call may not be correct, given that the DNA end is closer to TRBJ2-7. The CDR3 totals 14 residues. Germline V CDR1 and CDR2: MNHEY, SMNVEV (reference sequence). CDR3: CASSTQLAPYEQYF. The CDR3 nucleotides are TGTGCCAGCAGTACCCAACTAGCCCCCTACGAGCAGTACTTC.

The chain has TRBV7-3 and TRBJ2-3, with 9 bases aligning to TRBD2. Germline V gene data show CDR1 as SGHTA and CDR2 as FQGTGA. Germline trimming cut 0 bases from V and 5 bases from J; bases unmatched to any gene: 3. The CDR3 contains 15 residues. CDR3 amino acids: CASSLTAGGQDTQYF. The CDR3 DNA reads as TGTGCCAGCAGCTTAACGGCGGGGGGGCAAGATACGCAGTATTTT.

This clonotype was seen a few times. The V gene is TRBV7-9, the J gene TRBJ1-4; D gene ambiguous. The CDR3 has 14 residues. Germline V gives CDR1 SEHNR, CDR2 FQNEAQ (reference sequence). The V end lost 1 base, the J end lost 3 bases, and 6 bases lay between the germline ends. CDR3: CASSLDSSNEKLFF. In DNA, the CDR3 is TGTGCCAGCAGCTTAGATTCATCTAATGAAAAACTGTTTTTT.

The V gene is TRBV12-5, the J gene TRBJ2-3; perhaps TRBD1 as D (6 bases). Germline CDR1 and CDR2: LGHNT and FRNRAP. The CDR3 totals 14 residues. The V and J ends lost 5 bases and 2 bases respectively, with 11 bases between them. The chain's CDR3 is CASGVGDNTDTQYF. CDR3 bases: TGTGCTAGTGGTGTGGGGGACAACACAGATACGCAGTATTTT.

The chain joins TRBV5-1 to TRBJ2-5, with a weak D call TRBD1 (5 bases). The J call is uncertain, as TRBJ2-7 better fits the DNA end. This CDR3 region has 14 residues. Germline CDR1 SGHRS, CDR2 YFSETQ. The CDR3 protein is CASSLAQGKGEQYF. For the CDR3, the DNA is TGCGCCAGCAGCTTGGCTCAGGGAAAGGGCGAGCAGTACTTC.

V and J are TRBV15 and TRBJ2-1, with D possibly TRBD2 on 6 matching bases. Per the germline V gene, CDR1 is LNHNV and CDR2 is YYDKDF (reference sequence). The CDR3 loop spans 14 amino acids. Trimming cost V 3 bases and J 4 bases, with 10 bases left between them. Here the CDR3 DNA reads TGTGCCACCAGCAGCCCCGGGACTTACAATGAGCAGTTCTTC. Protein sequence: CATSSPGTYNEQFF.

The chain uses TRBV27 and TRBJ2-3; D unclear. V was trimmed by 0 bases and J by 5 bases, leaving 9 bases between them. The CDR3 totals 14 residues. Germline V lookup: CDR1 MNHEY, CDR2 SMNVEV (reference sequence). The chain's CDR3 is CASSLSNAGDTQYF. CDR3 in DNA: TGTGCCAGCAGTTTATCCAATGCCGGAGATACGCAGTATTTT.

This sequence joins TRBV5-1 and TRBJ2-7; 7 bases line up with TRBD2. This CDR3 is 16 amino acids long. Trimming at V came to 4 bases and at J to 3 bases, leaving 13 bases not matched to a gene. Germline V gives CDR1 SGHRS, CDR2 YFSETQ. The CDR3 DNA reads TGCGCCAGCAGCAGGGGTCCTAGCGGCCTTTTCTACGAGCAGTACTTC. The encoded protein is CASSRGPSGLFYEQYF.

The chain recombines TRBV6-6 with TRBJ2-2; D is uncertain. V lost 0 bases and J lost 7, with 12 bases in between. Germline V gives CDR1 MNHNY, CDR2 SVGAGI (reference sequence). The CDR3 covers 15 residues. The CDR3 here is CASSYSIVVSGELFF. In DNA, the CDR3 is TGTGCCAGCAGTTACTCGATAGTGGTTAGCGGGGAGCTGTTTTTT.

Of note for this clonotype: The junction shows a germline mismatch at one end, possibly a read error. The chain links TRBV28 to TRBJ1-2; TRBD1 is a possible D gene (5 bases). Per the germline V gene, CDR1 is MDHEN and CDR2 is SYDVKM. This CDR3 has 16 amino acids. CDR3 in DNA: TGTGCCAGCAGTTTATGGGGGACGGGATACCTTTCTGGCTGCACCTTC. Amino acids: CASSLWGTGYLSGCTF.

The chain links TRBV20-1 to TRBJ2-7; D ambiguous. This CDR3 contains 11 residues. Trimming removed 6 bases from V and 5 bases from J, with 11 bases in between. Germline V gene data show CDR1 as DFQATT and CDR2 as SNEGSKA (reference sequence). The CDR3 region has the DNA TGCAGTGCAGAGGACCGAGACGAGCAGTACTTC. Translation gives CSAEDRDEQYF.

This clonotype came up once. The chain is built from TRBV10-3 and TRBJ2-7; no reliable D call. The CDR3 contains 12 residues. V lost 5 bases and J 2 bases, leaving 7 bases between the germline ends. CDR1 is ENHRY, CDR2 SYGVKD, per germline. This CDR3 reads CAISNGTYEQYF. In DNA, the CDR3 is TGTGCCATCAGTAACGGAACCTACGAGCAGTACTTC.

This chain joins TRBV29-1 and TRBJ2-7, with 10 bases identical to TRBD2. With 3 bases clipped from V and 6 bases from J, the junction kept 2 bases outside the gene matches. The germline CDR1 and CDR2 sequences are SQVTM and ANQGSEA. The CDR3 extends over 12 amino acids. CDR3 sequence: CSVDTSGTEQYF. The DNA for the CDR3 is TGCAGCGTTGATACTAGCGGGACCGAGCAGTACTTC.

V and J are TRBV7-2 and TRBJ2-1; 13 bases match TRBD2. The germline CDR1 and CDR2 sequences are SGHTA and FQGNSA. Trimming took 2 bases from V and 6 from J; bases not matched to a gene: 10. CDR3 size: 18 residues. The CDR3 DNA is TGTGCCAGCAGCTTAAATCCTACTAGCGGGGGGGGAAGCAATGAGCAGTTCTTC. Residues: CASSLNPTSGGGSNEQFF.

The chain employs TRBV7-9 and TRBJ2-1; TRBD1 aligns across 7 bases. The CDR3 loop spans 16 amino acids. CDR1 and CDR2 from the germline V gene are SEHNR and FQNEAQ (reference sequence). Unmatched junction bases numbered 7, after V lost 5 bases and J lost 0 bases. CDR3 sequence (DNA): TGTGCCAGCAGCGTGCCGGGACAGAGCTCCTACAATGAGCAGTTCTTC. Its protein is CASSVPGQSSYNEQFF.

This clonotype appeared once. This rearrangement joins TRBV29-1 to TRBJ2-5; D is possibly TRBD2 (5 bases). The CDR3 length is 14 residues. Trimming removed 4 bases from V and 11 bases from J, with 23 bases in between. Germline V gene sequence: CDR1 SQVTM, CDR2 ANQGSEA. The CDR3 reads CSVVSGKGYNEQYF. CDR3 bases: TGCAGCGTTGTATCCGGGAAAGGTTACAATGAGCAGTACTTC.

The sample holds one count of this clonotype. The chain carries TRBV5-1 and TRBJ1-2; 8 nucleotides align to TRBD1. Germline V CDR1 and CDR2: SGHRS, YFSETQ. This CDR3 region has 15 residues. V shed 4 bases, J shed 4 bases, and the junction held 9 bases outside the gene matches. The CDR3 DNA sequence: TGCGCCAGCAGCCCGGCCGGACAGGGATTCTATGGCTACACCTTC. It translates to CASSPAGQGFYGYTF.

The gene calls are TRBV9 and TRBJ2-1, with D tentatively TRBD1 or TRBD2 (6 bases each). The CDR3 covers 14 residues. The V end lost 1 base, the J end lost 9 bases, and 14 bases lay between the germline ends. Germline V gene sequence: CDR1 SGDLS, CDR2 YYNGEE. The CDR3 sequence: CASSVFTGGAEQFF. CDR3 DNA: TGTGCCAGCAGCGTATTCACCGGGGGCGCTGAGCAGTTCTTC. The whole variable domain, filled in from reference TRBV9 and TRBJ2-1, reads DSGVTQTPKHLITATGQRVTLRCSPRSGDLSVYWYQQSLDQGLQFLIQYYNGEERAKGNILERFSAQQFPDLHSELNLSSLELGDSALYFCASSVFTGGAEQFFGPGTRLTVL.

The rearrangement uses TRBV7-9 and TRBJ1-1; maybe TRBD1 (6 bases). CDR3 length: 16 amino acids. V was shortened by 2 bases and J by 4 bases, with 17 bases between the two germline ends. CDR1 is SEHNR and CDR2 is FQNEAQ in the germline V gene (reference sequence). The CDR3 here is CASSLTGGRGVTEAFF. The CDR3 DNA is TGTGCCAGCAGCTTAACCGGGGGGCGCGGGGTCACTGAAGCTTTCTTT.

V gene TRBV6-2 or TRBV6-3 combines with J gene TRBJ1-2, with D unclear. The germline CDR1 and CDR2 sequences are MNHEY and SVGEGT. V was clipped by 4 bases and J by 6 bases, with 12 bases between them. The CDR3 runs to 13 residues. This CDR3 reads CASSSDPADGYTF. The CDR3 coding sequence is TGTGCCAGCAGTTCCGACCCAGCGGATGGCTACACCTTC.

The chain has TRBV19 and TRBJ2-2; possibly TRBD1 for D (8 bases). Germline-derived CDR1 and CDR2 are LNHDA and SQIVND (reference sequence). The CDR3 has 15 amino acids. V dropped 2 bases and J dropped 3 bases, with 10 bases sitting between them. CDR3 protein: CASSITGGDTGELFF. CDR3 bases: TGTGCCAGTAGTATAACAGGGGGGGACACCGGGGAGCTGTTTTTT.

The V and J genes are TRBV12-5 and TRBJ2-3, with TRBD2 identical over 12 bases. The CDR3 totals 15 residues. Germline CDR1 and CDR2: LGHNT and FRNRAP. Trimming removed 7 bases from V and 4 bases from J; junction bases left unmatched: 6. The CDR3 loop reads CASALLAGGADTQYF. CDR3 coding DNA: TGTGCTAGTGCCCTGCTAGCGGGGGGGGCAGATACGCAGTATTTT.

This clonotype was found a few times. The chain recombines TRBV7-2 with TRBJ2-3, with D possibly called TRBD1 or TRBD2 (5 bases each). The CDR3 length is 15 residues. With 5 bases removed from V and 5 bases from J, the gap between germline ends came to 17 bases. CDR1 and CDR2 from the germline V gene are SGHTA and FQGNSA. DNA of the CDR3: TGTGCCAGCAGCCCCGGGGCGGGTGGATTAGATACGCAGTATTTT. Protein: CASSPGAGGLDTQYF.

The V and J genes are TRBV27 and TRBJ2-7, with a tentative D call TRBD2 (5 bases). Germline CDR1 and CDR2: MNHEY and SMNVEV (reference sequence). The CDR3 has 13 residues. V gave up 6 bases and J gave up 4 bases, with 13 bases separating them. CDR3 sequence (DNA): TGTGCCAGCAGCCCAGGCGAGGGATACGAGCAGTACTTC. Translated, it gives CASSPGEGYEQYF.

This clonotype showed up just once. The chain is built from TRBV7-2 and TRBJ1-2, with D unclear. CDR1 SGHTA and CDR2 FQGNSA come from the germline V gene. CDR3 length: 15 residues. With 6 bases removed from V and 3 bases from J, the gap between germline ends came to 17 bases. CDR3 nucleotide sequence: TGTGCCAGCAGACAAGCTTTCGGCCGGGACTATGGCTACACCTTC. This codes for CASRQAFGRDYGYTF. Looking up the rest from reference TRBV7-2 and TRBJ1-2 gives the full variable domain: GAGVSQSPSNKVTEKGKDVELRCDPISGHTALYWYRQSLGQGLEFLIYFQGNSAPDKSGLPSDRFSAERTGGSVSTLTIQRTQQEDSAVYLCASRQAFGRDYGYTFGSGTRLTVV.